This TCR beta chain emerged from a study of T cell repertoires in cytomegalovirus infection. Study summary: CMV epitopes, recently identified HLA-C-restricted and well-studied HLA-B-restricted, were used.

This clonotype occurred many times. Antigen unknown. Using its own MiXCR run on the reads, TCRdb lists one record per CDR3 protein. Of a few hundred thousand distinct CDR3 sequences listed, about 27% are singletons. Trimming pared 8 bases from V and 5 bases from J, leaving 18 bases between. The CDR3 is 14 residues long. This sample comprised cultured PBMCs, obtained from culture after CMV antigen stimulation. The receptor comes from a human donor in good health (CMV status not recorded). Some clones in this sample may be carry-over from other donors' samples. The V and J genes are TRBV12-3 or TRBV12-4 and TRBJ1-2, with D perhaps TRBD1 (6 bases). The CDR3 sequence: CASLGAGALYGYTF. The CDR3 DNA reads as TGTGCCAGCTTGGGGGCAGGGGCACTTTATGGCTACACCTTC.